One and the same sample provided the 21 T cell receptor beta chains below, sequenced in a study of CD8 T cells in Susac syndrome. The RNA input was roughly 0.45 to 1 ug, and it was reverse transcribed with random hexamers. One entry per CDR3 protein, called by TCRdb with MiXCR from the immunoSEQ multiplex PCR reads. The data contain around 200,000 distinct CDR3 sequences, over 85% of them singletons. Sequencing was done on a sample of CD4+ T cells from PBMCs. These receptors were taken from a human donor in good health.

The chain recombines TRBV5-6 with TRBJ1-2; D gene uncertain. V shed 1 base and J shed 8 bases, with 9 bases lying between them. The CDR3 loop spans 12 amino acids. Germline CDR1 is SGHDT and CDR2 is YYEEEE. The CDR3 DNA follows: TGTGCCAGCAGCTTGTCGACTGGCGGCTACACCTTC. This sequence encodes CASSLSTGGYTF.

CDR3 nucleotide sequence: TGCAGCCCCCCCAAGGGAGGACCCTACGAGCAGTACGTC. Amino acids: CSPPKGGPYEQYV. The J gene is TRBJ2-7, the V gene TRBV29-1; a possible D gene is TRBD2 (6 bases). V gave up 8 bases and J gave up 2 bases, with 16 bases separating them. Looked up from germline, CDR1 is SQVTM and CDR2 is ANQGSEA. CDR3 length: 13 residues.

This rearrangement joins TRBV24-1 to TRBJ2-3, with 9 bases lining up with TRBD1. CDR3 length equals 13 residues. J lost 3 bases, V lost 7 bases, and 1 base had no gene match. The germline V gene has CDR1 KGHDR and CDR2 SFDVKD. DNA of the CDR3: TGTGCCACCAGGGACAGGGGAACAGATACGCAGTATTTT. Its translation: CATRDRGTDTQYF.

The sample holds one count of this clonotype. V is TRBV21-1 and J is TRBJ2-3. TRBV21-1 constitutes a pseudogene. This CDR3 is 13 amino acids long. The CDR3 is CASSKDREDTQYF. The CDR3 nucleotides are TGTGCCAGCAGCAAAGATCGAGAAGATACGCAGTATTTT.

V and J are TRBV12-3 or TRBV12-4 and TRBJ2-1; D remains unclear. This CDR3 contains 13 residues. Trimming removed 6 bases at V and 9 bases at J, with 15 bases between. The CDR3 nucleotides read TGTGCCAGCAGCACAACGCCCGCGGCTGAGCAGTTCTTC. Amino acid sequence: CASSTTPAAEQFF.

The rearrangement uses TRBV20-1 and TRBJ2-3, with 12 positions matching TRBD2. The CDR3 is made up of 15 amino acids. V lost 5 bases and J lost 5; bases outside the gene matches: 8. CDR1 is DFQATT, CDR2 SNEGSKA, per germline (reference sequence). This chain's CDR3 is CSAGRLAGALDTQYF. In nucleotides, the CDR3 is TGCAGTGCTGGGCGACTAGCGGGGGCGTTAGATACGCAGTATTTT.

This clonotype appeared a single time. The chain links TRBV7-9 to TRBJ2-7; tentative D call: TRBD2 (5 bases). With 11 bases removed from V and 0 bases from J, the gap between germline ends came to 11 bases. Germline CDR1 and CDR2: SEHNR and FQNEAQ (reference sequence). This CDR3 is built from 12 residues. The CDR3 DNA is TGTGCCCTCCAAGGACTCTCCTACGAGCAGTACTTC. Protein: CALQGLSYEQYF.

Points on this clonotype: A read error may produce the germline difference seen at one junction end. The chain combines TRBV3-1 with TRBJ2-5; possibly TRBD1 or TRBD2 for D (5 bases each). The V gene's germline CDR1 is LGHDT and CDR2 YNNKEL (reference sequence). This CDR3 is 14 amino acids long. The DNA for the CDR3 is TGTGCCAGCAGCCAAGAGAAGGGTCGGGACGACCCGTTCTTC. This codes for CASSQEKGRDDPFF.

V gene TRBV2 combines with J gene TRBJ2-2, with a tentative D call TRBD1 (6 bases). CDR1 and CDR2 (germline): SNHLY, FYNNEI. The CDR3 is made up of 14 amino acids. Trimming took off 7 bases at V and 1 base at J, with 10 bases between the two ends. The chain's CDR3 is CASNTGMNTGELFF. The CDR3 coding sequence is TGTGCCAGCAACACAGGGATGAACACCGGGGAGCTGTTTTTT. The variable domain in full, completed from reference TRBV2 and TRBJ2-2, reads EPEVTQTPSHQVTQMGQEVILRCVPISNHLYFYWYRQILGQKVEFLVSFYNNEISEKSEIFDDQFSVERPDGSNFTLKIRSTKLEDSAMYFCASNTGMNTGELFFGEGSRLTVL.

V is TRBV3-1 and J is TRBJ2-2, with unresolved D. The V gene lost 6 bases and the J gene lost 1 base, with 9 bases spanning the gap. CDR3 length equals 14 residues. Germline lookup yields CDR1 LGHDT and CDR2 YNNKEL (reference sequence). The CDR3 coding sequence is TGTGCCAGCAGATGGACGGGGAACACCGGGGAGCTGTTTTTT. Translating gives CASRWTGNTGELFF.

The V call is TRBV25-1, the J call TRBJ1-3; D might be TRBD1 (5 bases). V gave up 2 bases and J gave up 4 bases, with 18 bases separating them. Germline values: CDR1 MGHDK, CDR2 SYGVNS. The CDR3 runs to 17 residues. CDR3 in amino acids: CASSEEDFGTFGNTIYF. CDR3 nucleotide sequence: TGTGCCAGCAGTGAAGAGGATTTCGGGACGTTCGGAAACACCATATATTTT.

CDR3 protein: CASSIDSAGFGTEAFF. The CDR3 DNA reads TGTGCCAGTAGTATAGACTCGGCAGGGTTCGGCACTGAAGCTTTCTTT. The chain is built from TRBV19 and TRBJ1-1; D may be TRBD1 (5 bases). From germline, CDR1 is LNHDA and CDR2 SQIVND (reference sequence). The germline V and J ends were trimmed by 0 bases and 4 bases, with 15 bases remaining between them. This CDR3 spans 16 amino acids.

Concerning this clonotype: At one end the junction does not follow the germline gene, possibly because of a read error. The chain carries TRBV27 and TRBJ2-2; D is perhaps TRBD2 (5 bases). Germline assignment: CDR1 MNHEY and CDR2 SMNVEV (reference sequence). This CDR3 region has 14 residues. This chain's CDR3 is CASSWQSNTGELFF. The CDR3 DNA reads as TGTGCCAGCAGTTGGCAATCGAACACCGGGGAGCTTTTTTTT.

V usage is TRBV24-1 and J usage is TRBJ2-1; 7 bases match TRBD1. The CDR3 is made up of 14 amino acids. V trimming: 8 bases; J trimming: 5 bases; junction bases outside the gene matches: 8. Germline V gives CDR1 KGHDR, CDR2 SFDVKD. CDR3 loop: CATTDRLNNNEQFF. CDR3 DNA: TGTGCCACCACGGACAGGCTAAATAACAATGAGCAGTTCTTC.

V and J are TRBV27 and TRBJ2-1; TRBD2 matches 8 bases. V was clipped by 6 bases and J by 7 bases; unmatched bases: 5. The CDR3 loop spans 13 amino acids. The germline gives CDR1 MNHEY, CDR2 SMNVEV (reference sequence). CDR3 loop: CASRAIAGNEQFF. The CDR3 DNA follows: TGTGCCAGCAGAGCGATAGCGGGAAATGAGCAGTTCTTC.

The V call is TRBV6-2 or TRBV6-3, the J call TRBJ2-7; TRBD1 is a possible D gene (5 bases). The V and J ends lost 7 bases and 7 bases respectively, with 26 bases between them. The CDR3 totals 16 residues. CDR1 and CDR2 from the germline V gene are MNHEY and SVGEGT. The CDR3 bases are TGTGCCAGCACCGAAATAAAATTCGACAGTAGGAAGGAGCAGTACTTC. This encodes CASTEIKFDSRKEQYF.

The J gene is TRBJ2-4, the V gene TRBV24-1, with D unresolved. Trimming shortened V by 9 bases and J by 9 bases, and 20 bases separated the two germline ends. Germline CDR1 reads KGHDR; CDR2 reads SFDVKD. CDR3 length: 14 residues. The CDR3 sequence is CATRVRHHPGIQYF. The DNA of the CDR3 is TGTGCCACCCGGGTCCGGCATCATCCGGGCATTCAGTACTTC.

This clonotype was detected once. CDR3 coding DNA: TGCAGTGCCGCTAGCGGGGACACAGATACGCAGTATTTT. Its translation: CSAASGDTDTQYF. The chain employs TRBV20-1 and TRBJ2-3, with TRBD2 matching 9 bases. This CDR3 has 13 amino acids. Germline CDR1 and CDR2: DFQATT and SNEGSKA (reference sequence). V gave up 6 bases and J gave up 2 bases; unmatched junction bases: 3.

V is TRBV19 and J is TRBJ1-5, with D perhaps matching TRBD1 (5 bases). The CDR3 extends over 15 amino acids. The germline V and J ends were trimmed by 5 bases and 6 bases, with 17 bases remaining between them. Germline values: CDR1 LNHDA, CDR2 SQIVND (reference sequence). CDR3 sequence reads: CASSLNSGEGQPQHF. The CDR3 nucleotides are TGTGCCAGTAGTTTAAATTCGGGGGAGGGTCAGCCCCAGCATTTT.

CDR3: CSVSTSGGAGETQYF. The CDR3 DNA is TGCAGCGTTTCCACTAGCGGGGGGGCCGGGGAGACCCAGTACTTC. V and J are TRBV29-1 and TRBJ2-5; 13 positions agree with TRBD2. Germline V CDR1 and CDR2: SQVTM, ANQGSEA. J gave up 5 bases and V 5 bases, and 8 bases lay outside the gene matches. The CDR3 consists of 15 residues. The variable domain in full, completed from reference TRBV29-1 and TRBJ2-5, reads SAVISQKPSRDICQRGTSLTIQCQVDSQVTMMFWYRQQPGQSLTLIATANQGSEATYESGFVIDKFPISRPNLTFSTLTVSNMSPEDSSIYLCSVSTSGGAGETQYFGPGTRLLVL.

V usage is TRBV5-6 and J usage is TRBJ2-7; D may match TRBD1 or TRBD2 (5 bases each). Germline CDR1 is SGHDT and CDR2 is YYEEEE. The CDR3 contains 15 residues. V lost 4 bases and J 3 bases, leaving 17 bases between the germline ends. The CDR3 coding sequence is TGTGCCAGCAGCCCGATGGTCGGGGCGGGCTACGAGCAGTACGTC. Translated: CASSPMVGAGYEQYV.